This passage covers 25 T cell receptor beta chains from one sample sequenced in a study of blood T cell repertoires in COVID-19. Produced via immunoSEQ multiplex PCR; TCRdb's table is partial and in-frame only. This table has about 49,000 clones, roughly 84% appearing once. Sequencing input: peripheral blood. These receptors were collected from a human donor in a cohort sampled during active COVID-19.

J is TRBJ2-3 and V is TRBV7-3; TRBD2 matches at 11 bases. Trimming at V came to 0 bases and at J to 4 bases, leaving 0 bases not matched to a gene. This CDR3 has 15 amino acids. Germline CDR1 reads SGHTA; CDR2 reads FQGTGA. CDR3 nucleotide sequence: TGTGCCAGCAGCTTAACTAGCGGGGGGGCAGATACGCAGTATTTT. Protein: CASSLTSGGADTQYF.

A single count supports this clone. This chain joins TRBV9 and TRBJ2-1; D possibly corresponds to TRBD1 (6 bases). The germline CDR1 and CDR2 sequences are SGDLS and YYNGEE. The V gene lost 0 bases and the J gene lost 5 bases, with 12 bases spanning the gap. The CDR3 totals 15 residues. The CDR3 nucleotides read TGTGCCAGCAGCGTAGCAGGGGCATCACACAATGAGCAGTTCTTC. It is translated as CASSVAGASHNEQFF.

This clone appeared once. The rearrangement uses TRBV3-1 (or the pseudogene TRBV3-2) and TRBJ1-5; 7 bases are shared with TRBD1. V was pared by 2 bases and J by 7 bases, with 8 bases of the junction left unmatched. Germline assignment: CDR1 LGHDT and CDR2 YNNKEL (reference sequence). The CDR3 spans 15 residues. The CDR3, as DNA: TGTGCCAGCAGCCAAAAGACAGGGCAAGAACAGCCCCAGCATTTT. Protein sequence: CASSQKTGQEQPQHF.

The genes are TRBV7-9 and TRBJ1-2; D perhaps matches TRBD1 (5 bases). CDR1 SEHNR and CDR2 FQNEAQ come from the germline V gene (reference sequence). This CDR3 is 15 amino acids long. V lost 1 base and J lost 8, with 17 bases in between. The CDR3 sequence: CASSLEGLQTSGYTF. The CDR3 region has the DNA TGTGCCAGCAGCTTAGAGGGACTCCAGACTTCCGGCTACACCTTC.

The V and J genes are TRBV6-5 and TRBJ1-5; weak D call: TRBD1 (5 bases). Trimming cost V 8 bases and J 6 bases, with 17 bases left between them. This CDR3 is built from 14 residues. CDR1 is MNHEY, CDR2 SVGAGI, per germline. Written as DNA, the CDR3 is TGTGCCAGCTGTAGAAAGGGGTCTGGTCAGCCCCAGCATTTT. This gives the protein CASCRKGSGQPQHF.

The chain links TRBV6-6 to TRBJ2-7, with TRBD1 matching 7 bases. The junction had 7 bases not matched to a gene; V was cut back by 10 bases and J by 4 bases. The germline gives CDR1 MNHNY, CDR2 SVGAGI (reference sequence). This CDR3 spans 12 amino acids. In nucleotides, the CDR3 is TGTGCCACCAAAAAGGGACAGTACGAGCAGTACTTC. Its translation is CATKKGQYEQYF.

The chain has TRBV5-5 and TRBJ1-6, with 7 bases identical to TRBD1. V dropped 4 bases and J dropped 9; count of bases not matched to a gene: 7. The CDR3 runs to 14 residues. Per the germline V gene, CDR1 is SGHKS and CDR2 is YYEKEE (reference sequence). In DNA, the CDR3 is TGTGCCAGCAGCAGAGACAGGGCGGTTTCACCCCTCCACTTT. It specifies CASSRDRAVSPLHF.

This chain links TRBV2 with TRBJ2-6; 9 nucleotides agree with TRBD1. The V gene's germline CDR1 is SNHLY and CDR2 FYNNEI. The CDR3 covers 16 residues. The V segment lost 8 bases and the J segment 2 bases; nucleotides outside the gene matches: 7. The CDR3 reads CASGGQGAAGANVLTF. CDR3 DNA: TGTGCCAGCGGGGGACAGGGAGCTGCTGGGGCCAACGTCCTGACTTTC.

This clone was seen only a few times. This chain joins TRBV19 and TRBJ2-1; 7 positions match TRBD1. The CDR3 consists of 13 residues. With V trimmed by 7 bases and J by 5 bases, 5 bases remained unmatched. The germline gives CDR1 LNHDA, CDR2 SQIVND (reference sequence). The CDR3 DNA follows: TGTGCCAGTAAGACAGGGTGGGACAATGAGCAGTTCTTC. Translated, it gives CASKTGWDNEQFF.

The chain joins TRBV5-1 to TRBJ2-3, with a possible D match to TRBD2 (7 bases). V lost 5 bases to trimming and J lost 3 bases, with 22 bases between them. The CDR3 length is 17 residues. The V gene's germline CDR1 is SGHRS and CDR2 YFSETQ. The DNA of the CDR3 is TGCGCCAGCAGGGGAGGGTCGGGGGGCCGATTGACAGATACGCAGTATTTT. Protein product: CASRGGSGGRLTDTQYF.

The chain combines TRBV30 with TRBJ1-5, with D possibly TRBD1 on 5 matching bases. Germline V gene lookup returns CDR1 GTSNPN and CDR2 SVGIG (reference sequence). The CDR3 runs 13 residues. Trimming pared 7 bases from V and 4 bases from J, leaving 14 bases between. The CDR3 nucleotides are TGTGCCTCCAGTAAAGGGGATAATCAGCCCCAGCATTTT. Translated, it gives CASSKGDNQPQHF.

The rearrangement links TRBV5-1 to TRBJ2-1, with 9 bases identical to TRBD2. Germline loops: CDR1 SGHRS, CDR2 YFSETQ. This CDR3 comprises 14 residues. Germline trimming cut 0 bases from V and 8 bases from J; bases unmatched to any gene: 3. The CDR3 here is CASSLASGTYEQFF. The CDR3 nucleotides read TGCGCCAGCAGCTTGGCTAGCGGGACGTATGAGCAGTTCTTC.

This sequence joins TRBV19 and TRBJ2-4; D is undetermined. The ends were cut back, 6 bases at V and 5 bases at J, with 8 bases in the middle. This CDR3 is built from 12 residues. The germline gives CDR1 LNHDA, CDR2 SQIVND (reference sequence). The chain's CDR3 is CASRNRENIQYF. Written as DNA, the CDR3 is TGTGCCAGTAGAAACAGAGAAAACATTCAGTACTTC.

V is TRBV5-6 and J is TRBJ2-1, with TRBD1 matching over 8 bases. CDR3 size: 13 residues. Germline CDR1 is SGHDT and CDR2 is YYEEEE. Losses at the gene ends were 3 bases for V and 6 bases for J; bases not matched to a gene: 2. The CDR3 loop reads CASSWGQVNEQFF. The CDR3 nucleotides are TGTGCCAGCAGCTGGGGACAGGTCAATGAGCAGTTCTTC.

The chain is built from TRBV29-1 and TRBJ1-2, with D unresolved. In germline, CDR1 is SQVTM, CDR2 ANQGSEA. CDR3 length equals 11 residues. The V end lost 5 bases, the J end lost 8 bases, and 12 bases lay between the germline ends. The CDR3 DNA reads as TGCAGCGTTCCCTACCCGGGAGGCTACACCTTC. Amino acid sequence: CSVPYPGGYTF.

The V and J genes are TRBV6-6 and TRBJ2-1; 9 bases align to TRBD2. The CDR3 sequence is 16 residues long. With 0 bases clipped from V and 5 bases from J, the junction kept 5 bases outside the gene matches. CDR1 is MNHNY and CDR2 is SVGAGI in the germline V gene (reference sequence). Written as DNA, the CDR3 is TGTGCCAGCAGTTACTCTAGCGGGAGCGGGGACAATGAGCAGTTCTTC. Translation: CASSYSSGSGDNEQFF.

This clone turned up a few times. The V and J genes are TRBV2 and TRBJ1-6, with 9 bases identical to TRBD1. CDR3 length: 17 amino acids. CDR1 and CDR2 from the germline V gene are SNHLY and FYNNEI. The V gene end was trimmed by 2 bases and the J gene end by 5 bases; junction bases not matched to a gene: 7. CDR3 bases: TGTGCCAGCAGTGAACTAACCCGGACAGGGGATAATTCACCCCTCCACTTT. Protein: CASSELTRTGDNSPLHF.

V is TRBV7-9 and J is TRBJ1-2; 12 bases fit TRBD1. Germline V CDR1 and CDR2: SEHNR, FQNEAQ (reference sequence). CDR3 size: 16 residues. V trimming: 4 bases; J trimming: 4 bases; junction bases outside the gene matches: 7. CDR3 region: CASSSHGTGGAYGYTF. CDR3 sequence (DNA): TGTGCCAGCAGCTCTCACGGGACAGGGGGCGCCTATGGCTACACCTTC.

This chain joins TRBV19 and TRBJ1-1; 9 positions match TRBD1. There are 16 residues in the CDR3. Germline values: CDR1 LNHDA, CDR2 SQIVND (reference sequence). With 5 bases clipped from V and 3 bases from J, the junction kept 10 bases outside the gene matches. CDR3 sequence reads: CASSVRDRAVDTEAFF. CDR3 nucleotides: TGTGCCAGTAGTGTCCGGGACAGGGCGGTTGACACTGAAGCTTTCTTT.

The V and J genes are TRBV19 and TRBJ1-1; 8 bases fit TRBD1. V gave up 9 bases and J gave up 4 bases; unmatched junction bases: 10. The CDR3 totals 14 residues. Germline values: CDR1 LNHDA, CDR2 SQIVND (reference sequence). DNA for the CDR3: TGTGCCAGCCATCAGGGGGCCGGTGGCACTGAAGCTTTCTTT. Its translation: CASHQGAGGTEAFF.

The chain has TRBV5-1 and TRBJ1-1; D is unresolved. Germline V gene sequence: CDR1 SGHRS, CDR2 YFSETQ. The CDR3 extends over 15 amino acids. With 1 base removed from V and 1 base from J, the gap between germline ends came to 11 bases. Written as DNA, the CDR3 is TGCGCCAGCAGCTTGTATGGGCCCTCGAACACTGAAGCTTTCTTT. Amino acid sequence: CASSLYGPSNTEAFF.

The chain couples TRBV24-1 to TRBJ2-2, with D perhaps TRBD2 (5 bases). This CDR3 is 13 amino acids long. Looked up from germline, CDR1 is KGHDR and CDR2 is SFDVKD. Trimming shortened V by 10 bases and J by 7 bases, and 15 bases separated the two germline ends. The CDR3 protein is CATTRPGSGELFF. CDR3 DNA sequence: TGTGCCACAACCCGACCGGGAAGCGGGGAGCTGTTTTTT.

This clone was counted a few times. V is TRBV7-9 and J is TRBJ2-2; the match to TRBD1 covers 8 bases. CDR1 and CDR2 (germline): SEHNR, FQNEAQ (reference sequence). This CDR3 contains 15 residues. V shed 2 bases, J shed 6 bases, and the junction held 5 bases outside the gene matches. CDR3 sequence reads: CASSLRTGRPGELFF. In DNA form, the CDR3 reads TGTGCCAGCAGCTTAAGGACAGGGCGCCCCGGGGAGCTGTTTTTT.

The table lists this clone with a few counts. This sequence joins TRBV7-9 and TRBJ1-6; no clear D. Deletions cut 5 bases from V and 7 bases from J, with 15 bases between. Germline V gene sequence: CDR1 SEHNR, CDR2 FQNEAQ (reference sequence). CDR3 size: 15 residues. In nucleotides, the CDR3 is TGTGCCAGCAGCGTCGGTCCGGGAGCCAATTCACCCCTCCACTTT. Residues: CASSVGPGANSPLHF. Full variable domain (missing parts from reference TRBV7-9 and TRBJ1-6): DTGVSQNPRHKITKRGQNVTFRCDPISEHNRLYWYRQTLGQGPEFLTYFQNEAQLEKSRLLSDRFSAERPKGSFSTLEIQRTEQGDSAMYLCASSVGPGANSPLHFGNGTRLTVT.

This clone is judged medium-sized. J is TRBJ1-4 and V is TRBV9, with 9 bases fitting TRBD1. CDR1 is SGDLS, CDR2 YYNGEE, per germline. The V gene end was trimmed by 2 bases and the J gene end by 6 bases; junction bases not matched to a gene: 5. This CDR3 contains 15 residues. Here the CDR3 reads CASSVEGQGYEKLFF. DNA of the CDR3: TGTGCCAGCAGCGTCGAGGGACAGGGTTATGAAAAACTGTTTTTT.